These 13 T cell receptor beta chains were sequenced from one sample in a study of a mutant IDH1 vaccine in newly diagnosed glioma. Clones were read by immunoSEQ multiplex PCR, and TCRdb kept only the in-frame ones, dropping some. This sample yields fewer than 50,000 clones, of which 92% are seen a single time; under 20% belongs to the top ten. Time point of the sample: baseline, week 1 (first vaccination visit). Indicated treatment: pre-vaccination baseline after standard-of-care therapy. Specimen: PBMCs, collected from a glioma patient treated with radiotherapy, temozolomide or both. These TCRs come from a man aged 18 to 29 with glioma.

This chain links TRBV5-4 with TRBJ2-3; no clear D. The germline V gene encodes CDR1 SGHNT and CDR2 YYREEE (reference sequence). Trimming stripped 7 bases from V and 0 bases from J, with 9 bases between. CDR3 size: 13 residues. CDR3 DNA: TGTGCCAGCTTTGAGGCGAGCACAGATACGCAGTATTTT. Amino acid sequence: CASFEASTDTQYF.

The chain combines TRBV19 with TRBJ2-6; no firm D call. The germline V gene encodes CDR1 LNHDA and CDR2 SQIVND (reference sequence). Trimming took off 5 bases at V and 10 bases at J, with 18 bases between the two ends. CDR3 length equals 15 residues. The CDR3 region has the DNA TGTGCCAGTAGTCTCCGGACGGACGGCTGGAACGTCCTGACTTTC. This sequence encodes CASSLRTDGWNVLTF.

This chain links TRBV30 with TRBJ1-4, with D perhaps matching TRBD1 (6 bases). CDR3 length: 13 amino acids. The germline gives CDR1 GTSNPN, CDR2 SVGIG (reference sequence). Trimming took off 5 bases at V and 7 bases at J, with 14 bases between the two ends. The CDR3 region is CAWRGHLGEKLFF. CDR3 nucleotide sequence: TGTGCCTGGCGGGGACACCTGGGTGAAAAACTGTTTTTT. The whole variable domain, filled in from reference TRBV30 and TRBJ1-4, reads SQTIHQWPATLVQPVGSPLSLECTVEGTSNPNLYWYRQAAGRGLQLLFYSVGIGQISSEVPQNLSASRPQDRQFILSSKKLLLSDSGFYLCAWRGHLGEKLFFGSGTQLSVL.

This clone appeared a few times. The rearrangement uses TRBV5-4 and TRBJ2-3, with D perhaps TRBD1 (5 bases). Germline CDR1 SGHNT, CDR2 YYREEE (reference sequence). The germline V and J ends were trimmed by 0 bases and 2 bases, with 7 bases remaining between them. This CDR3 has 14 residues. The CDR3 sequence: CASSLAGYTDTQYF. The CDR3 DNA sequence: TGTGCCAGCAGCTTGGCAGGGTACACAGATACGCAGTATTTT.

The V and J genes are TRBV28 and TRBJ1-4; perhaps TRBD1 as D (5 bases). CDR1 and CDR2 from the germline V gene are MDHEN and SYDVKM. CDR3 length: 15 amino acids. The germline V and J ends were trimmed by 6 bases and 3 bases, with 14 bases remaining between them. CDR3 DNA sequence: TGTGCCAGCAGCTCCCCAAGGGGTTCTAATGAAAAACTGTTTTTT. Translated: CASSSPRGSNEKLFF.

This chain links TRBV7-9 with TRBJ2-2; D unresolved. The ends were cut back, 1 base at V and 7 bases at J, with 4 bases in the middle. The CDR3 extends over 12 amino acids. Germline values: CDR1 SEHNR, CDR2 FQNEAQ (reference sequence). The CDR3 loop reads CASSLGDGELFF. The CDR3 DNA reads TGTGCCAGCAGCTTAGGGGACGGGGAGCTGTTTTTT.

The chain recombines TRBV19 with TRBJ1-2, with D perhaps TRBD1 (5 bases). From germline, CDR1 is LNHDA and CDR2 SQIVND (reference sequence). Trimming shortened V by 1 base and J by 7 bases, and 7 bases separated the two germline ends. The CDR3 totals 12 residues. The CDR3 loop reads CASSIAGSGYTF. CDR3 bases: TGTGCCAGTAGTATAGCAGGGTCTGGCTACACCTTC.

The genes are TRBV6-5 and TRBJ1-1; D might be TRBD1 (6 bases). The V end was cut by 4 bases, the J end by 5 bases, with 17 bases between. The CDR3 is 15 amino acids. Germline CDR1 MNHEY, CDR2 SVGAGI. The CDR3 here is CASSSRRGAVTEAFF. For the CDR3, the DNA is TGTGCCAGCAGTTCCCGGCGGGGGGCGGTGACTGAAGCTTTCTTT.

This chain joins TRBV19 and TRBJ1-5; no firm D call. The CDR3 has 16 residues. V shed 6 bases and J shed 7 bases, with 22 bases lying between them. CDR1 and CDR2 (germline): LNHDA, SQIVND (reference sequence). The CDR3 loop is CASRGERRGSRQPQHF. For the CDR3, the DNA is TGTGCCAGTAGGGGAGAACGACGGGGATCGAGACAGCCCCAGCATTTT.

The chain recombines TRBV18 with TRBJ1-2; the D is unclear. In germline, CDR1 is KGHSH, CDR2 LQKENI. V was trimmed by 5 bases and J by 2 bases, leaving 6 bases between them. The CDR3 consists of 12 residues. CDR3: CASSSENYGYTF. The CDR3 DNA reads TGTGCCAGCTCATCCGAGAACTATGGCTACACCTTC.

In this sample, this clone turned up once. The chain recombines TRBV10-3 with TRBJ1-1, with 7 bases aligning to TRBD1. This CDR3 has 16 amino acids. In germline, CDR1 is ENHRY, CDR2 SYGVKD. V lost 2 bases to trimming and J lost 3 bases; unmatched junction nucleotides: 9. CDR3 sequence reads: CAISERKGGSDTEAFF. The CDR3 bases are TGTGCCATCAGTGAGAGGAAAGGGGGCTCGGACACTGAAGCTTTCTTT.

The CDR3 here is CASSAPGNPTNEKLFF. CDR3 sequence (DNA): TGTGCCAGCAGCGCTCCGGGGAACCCAACTAATGAAAAACTGTTTTTT. V usage is TRBV7-8 and J usage is TRBJ1-4; D gene uncertain. Germline lookup yields CDR1 SGHVS and CDR2 FQNEAQ. This CDR3 has 16 residues. V lost 5 bases and J lost 0, with 13 bases in between.

This rearrangement joins TRBV5-4 to TRBJ1-1, with D perhaps TRBD1 (6 bases). Germline loops: CDR1 SGHNT, CDR2 YYREEE (reference sequence). The CDR3 is 14 residues long. V lost 6 bases, J lost 3 bases, and 15 bases lay in between. The CDR3 DNA is TGTGCCAGCACTACCCGGGGGGCTGACACTGAAGCTTTCTTT. This sequence encodes CASTTRGADTEAFF.